This section outlines one T cell receptor beta chain sequence together with its context. Its antigen remains unidentified. UMIs with a 6-nucleotide sample barcode were added by template switching. With the 5' RACE reads reprocessed, TCRdb shows one record per CDR3 protein and no DNA. Its table lists roughly 330,000 distinct CDR3 sequences. The data derive from a study of monozygotic twins with inflammatory bowel disease. Germline V lookup: CDR1 DFQATT, CDR2 SNEGSKA (reference sequence). The CDR3 consists of 15 residues. General study points: IBD-affected twins scored below their healthy co-twins in TCRbeta diversity (inverse Simpson).

Sequencing input: blood. This receptor was taken from a human donor with ulcerative colitis or Crohn's disease, or a healthy co-twin of an affected twin (not recorded which). The genes are TRBV20-1 and TRBJ2-5; TCRdb's assignment of TRBD1 cannot be checked, as there is no DNA. CDR3 residues: CSARDPGTGEETQYF.